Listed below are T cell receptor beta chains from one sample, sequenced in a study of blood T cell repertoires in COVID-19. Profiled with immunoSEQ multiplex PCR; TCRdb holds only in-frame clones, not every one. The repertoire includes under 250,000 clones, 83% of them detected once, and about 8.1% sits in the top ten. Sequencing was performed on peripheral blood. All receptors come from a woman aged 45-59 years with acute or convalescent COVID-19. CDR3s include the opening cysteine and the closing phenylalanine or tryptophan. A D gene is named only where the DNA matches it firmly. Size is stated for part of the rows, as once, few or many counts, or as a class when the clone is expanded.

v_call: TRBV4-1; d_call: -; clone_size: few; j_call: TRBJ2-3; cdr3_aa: CASSEWGAGQITSTDTQYF; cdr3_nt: TGCGCCAGCAGCGAATGGGGAGCGGGACAAATTACTAGCACAGATACGCAGTATTTT
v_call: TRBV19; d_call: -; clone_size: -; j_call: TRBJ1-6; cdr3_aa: CASRPSSNRLANSPLHF; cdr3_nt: TGTGCCAGTAGGCCATCGTCCAACAGGCTTGCGAATTCACCCCTCCACTTT
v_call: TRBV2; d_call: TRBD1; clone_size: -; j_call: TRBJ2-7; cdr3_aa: CASSVRTGPPYEQYF; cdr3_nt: TGTGCCAGCAGTGTAAGGACAGGGCCTCCTTACGAGCAGTACTTC
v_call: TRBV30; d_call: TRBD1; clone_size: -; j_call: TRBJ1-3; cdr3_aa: CAWSPWDRSGNTIYF; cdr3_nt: TGTGCCTGGAGTCCCTGGGACAGGTCTGGAAACACCATATATTTT
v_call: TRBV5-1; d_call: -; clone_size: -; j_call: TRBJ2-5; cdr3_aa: CASSLAPTGTWGSFQETQYF; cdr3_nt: TGCGCCAGCAGCTTGGCACCTACCGGGACTTGGGGGTCCTTCCAAGAGACCCAGTACTTC
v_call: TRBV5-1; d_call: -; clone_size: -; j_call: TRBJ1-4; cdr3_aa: CASSLVSGFNEKLFF; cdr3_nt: TGCGCCAGCAGCTTGGTTTCTGGCTTTAATGAAAAACTGTTTTTT
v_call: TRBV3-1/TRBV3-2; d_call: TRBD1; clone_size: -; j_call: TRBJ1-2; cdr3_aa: CASSQVSGGNVYGYTF; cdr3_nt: TGTGCCAGCAGCCAAGTATCAGGGGGTAATGTCTATGGCTACACCTTC
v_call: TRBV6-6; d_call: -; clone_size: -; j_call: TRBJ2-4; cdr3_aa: CASSYPQREPKNIQYF; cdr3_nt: TGTGCCAGCAGTTACCCTCAGAGGGAACCCAAAAACATTCAGTACTTC
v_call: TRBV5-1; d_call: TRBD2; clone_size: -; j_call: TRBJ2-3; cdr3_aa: CASSLDLVAGTDTQYF; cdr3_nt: TGCGCCAGCAGCTTGGATTTGGTAGCGGGGACAGATACGCAGTATTTT
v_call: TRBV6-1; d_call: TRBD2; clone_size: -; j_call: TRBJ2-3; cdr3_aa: CASSKAPSGVGWTDTQYF; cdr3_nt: TGTGCCAGCAGTAAAGCCCCTAGCGGGGTCGGGTGGACAGATACGCAGTATTTT
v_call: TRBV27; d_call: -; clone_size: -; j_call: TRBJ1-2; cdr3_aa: CASSLWSGTNYGYTF; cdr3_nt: TGTGCCAGCAGTTTATGGTCAGGGACTAACTATGGCTACACCTTC
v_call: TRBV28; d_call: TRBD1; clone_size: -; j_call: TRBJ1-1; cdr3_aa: CASSFLREGAGRAFF; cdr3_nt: TGTGCCAGCAGTTTCCTTAGAGAGGGGGCTGGGAGAGCTTTCTTT
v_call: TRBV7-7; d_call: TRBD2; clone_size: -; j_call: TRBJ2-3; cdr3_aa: CASSPIAPGAGGMTDTQYF; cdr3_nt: TGTGCCAGCAGCCCCATCGCCCCGGGAGCGGGAGGGATGACAGATACGCAGTATTTT
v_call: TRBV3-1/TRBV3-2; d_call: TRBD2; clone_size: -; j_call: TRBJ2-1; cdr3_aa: CASSEGRGDNEQFF; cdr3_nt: TGTGCCAGCAGCGAAGGACGGGGGGACAATGAGCAGTTCTTC
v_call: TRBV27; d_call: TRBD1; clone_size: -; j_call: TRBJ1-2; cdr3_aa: CASGYRGVDYGYTF; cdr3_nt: TGTGCCAGCGGCTACAGGGGAGTAGACTATGGCTACACCTTC
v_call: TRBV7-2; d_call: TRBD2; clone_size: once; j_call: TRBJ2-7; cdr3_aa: CASSLVVAGSYEQYF; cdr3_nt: TGTGCCAGCAGCTTAGTCGTAGCGGGCTCCTACGAGCAGTACTTC
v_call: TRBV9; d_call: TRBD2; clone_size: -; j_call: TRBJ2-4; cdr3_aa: CASSPRGGRVKNIQYF; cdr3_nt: TGTGCCAGCAGCCCCCGGGGCGGGAGGGTCAAAAACATTCAGTACTTC
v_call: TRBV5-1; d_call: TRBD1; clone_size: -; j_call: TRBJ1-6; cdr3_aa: CASSPGDRDNSPLHF; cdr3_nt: TGCGCCAGCAGCCCCGGGGACAGGGATAATTCACCCCTCCACTTT
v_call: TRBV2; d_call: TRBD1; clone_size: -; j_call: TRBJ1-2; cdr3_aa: CASMGTGGNFGYTF; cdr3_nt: TGTGCCAGCATGGGGACAGGGGGTAATTTTGGCTACACCTTC
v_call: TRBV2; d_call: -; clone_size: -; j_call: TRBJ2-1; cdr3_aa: CASTGSYINEQFF; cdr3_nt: TGTGCCAGCACCGGTAGCTATATTAATGAGCAGTTCTTC
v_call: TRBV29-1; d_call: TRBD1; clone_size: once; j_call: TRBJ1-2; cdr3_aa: CSVHQGAPSLANYGYTF; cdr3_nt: TGCAGCGTTCACCAGGGGGCCCCTTCTTTAGCTAACTATGGCTACACCTTC
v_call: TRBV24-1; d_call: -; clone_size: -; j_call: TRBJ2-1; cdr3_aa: CATSGGYNEQFF; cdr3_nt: TGTGCCACCAGCGGGGGATACAATGAGCAGTTCTTC
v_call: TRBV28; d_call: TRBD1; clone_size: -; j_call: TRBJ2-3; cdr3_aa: CASARQGITTDTQYF; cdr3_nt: TGTGCCAGCGCGCGACAGGGAATAACCACAGATACGCAGTATTTT
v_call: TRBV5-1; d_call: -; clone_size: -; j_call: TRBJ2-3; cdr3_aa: CASGTTPTSTDTQYF; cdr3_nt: TGCGCCAGCGGCACTACGCCGACTAGCACAGATACGCAGTATTTT
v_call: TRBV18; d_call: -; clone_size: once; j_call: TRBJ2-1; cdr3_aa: CASSLWLSGLSSYNEQFF; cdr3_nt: TGTGCCAGCTCACTCTGGCTTAGCGGCTTAAGCTCCTACAATGAGCAGTTCTTC
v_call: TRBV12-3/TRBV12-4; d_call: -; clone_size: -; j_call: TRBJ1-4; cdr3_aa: CASTDNQGEKLFF; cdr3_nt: TGTGCCAGCACTGACAATCAGGGGGAAAAACTGTTTTTT
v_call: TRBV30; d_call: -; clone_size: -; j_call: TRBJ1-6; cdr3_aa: CAWSPSGSPLHF; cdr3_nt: TGTGCCTGGAGCCCCTCAGGTTCACCCCTCCACTTT
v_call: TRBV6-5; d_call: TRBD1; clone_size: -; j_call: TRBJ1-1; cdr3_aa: CASSYSGTGGTEAFF; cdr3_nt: TGTGCCAGCAGTTACTCGGGTACAGGGGGCACTGAAGCTTTCTTT
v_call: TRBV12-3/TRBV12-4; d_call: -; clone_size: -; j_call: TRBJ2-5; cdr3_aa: CASSSLQETQYF; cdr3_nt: TGTGCCAGCAGCTCGTTACAGGAGACCCAGTACTTC
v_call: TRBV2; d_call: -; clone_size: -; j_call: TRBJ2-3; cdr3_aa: CASSLPGTDTQYF; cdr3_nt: TGTGCCAGCAGTCTGCCGGGCACAGATACGCAGTATTTT
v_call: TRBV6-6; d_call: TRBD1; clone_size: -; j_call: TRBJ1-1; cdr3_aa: CASSRQGNTEAFF; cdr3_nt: TGTGCCAGCAGCCGACAGGGGAACACTGAAGCTTTCTTT
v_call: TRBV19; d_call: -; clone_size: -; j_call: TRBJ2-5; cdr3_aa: CASSMNRQETQYF; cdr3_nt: TGTGCCAGTAGTATGAACAGACAAGAGACCCAGTACTTC
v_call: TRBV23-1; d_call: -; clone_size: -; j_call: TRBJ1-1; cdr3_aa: CASSLTGPGAFF; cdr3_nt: TGCGCCAGCTCCCTCACCGGCCCAGGAGCTTTCTTT
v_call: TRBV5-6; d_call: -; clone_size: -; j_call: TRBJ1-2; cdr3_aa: CASSLAGAHYGYTF; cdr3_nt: TGTGCCAGCAGCTTGGCAGGGGCCCACTATGGCTACACCTTC
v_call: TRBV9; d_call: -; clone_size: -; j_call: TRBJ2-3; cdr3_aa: CASSVTGDSTDTQYF; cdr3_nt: TGTGCCAGCAGCGTGACGGGGGACAGCACAGATACGCAGTATTTT
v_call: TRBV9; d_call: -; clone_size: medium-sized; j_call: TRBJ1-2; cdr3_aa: CASSVIPGGANYGYTF; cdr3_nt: TGTGCCAGCAGCGTAATCCCTGGGGGGGCAAACTATGGCTACACCTTC
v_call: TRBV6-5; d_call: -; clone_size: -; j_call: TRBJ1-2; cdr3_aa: CASSYFAGGVGYTF; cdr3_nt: TGTGCCAGCAGTTACTTCGCGGGGGGTGTTGGCTACACCTTC
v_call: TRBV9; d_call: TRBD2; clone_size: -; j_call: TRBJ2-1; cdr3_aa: CASSGSTGLAYNEQFF; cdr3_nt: TGTGCCAGCAGCGGATCAACGGGACTAGCGTACAATGAGCAGTTCTTC
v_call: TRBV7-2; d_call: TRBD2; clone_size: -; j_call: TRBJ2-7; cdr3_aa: CASSPGGSYEQYF; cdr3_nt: TGTGCCAGCAGCCCGGGAGGGTCCTACGAGCAGTACTTC
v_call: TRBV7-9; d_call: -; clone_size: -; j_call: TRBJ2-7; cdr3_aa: CASSTRQVLLGEQYF; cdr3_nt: TGTGCCAGCAGCACAAGACAGGTCCTCCTGGGGGAGCAGTACTTC
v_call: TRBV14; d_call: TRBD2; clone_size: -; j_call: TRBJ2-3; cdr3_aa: CASSQDYGTSGRTDTQYF; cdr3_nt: TGTGCCAGCAGCCAGGACTACGGCACTAGCGGACGCACAGATACGCAGTATTTT
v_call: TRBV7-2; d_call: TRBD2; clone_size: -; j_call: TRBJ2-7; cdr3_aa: CASSPERESYEQYF; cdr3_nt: TGTGCCAGCAGCCCAGAGCGGGAGTCGTACGAGCAGTACTTC
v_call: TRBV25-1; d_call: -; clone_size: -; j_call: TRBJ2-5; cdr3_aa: CASSEPLGGGWGQETQYF; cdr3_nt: TGTGCCAGCAGTGAACCTCTCGGAGGGGGCTGGGGTCAAGAGACCCAGTACTTC
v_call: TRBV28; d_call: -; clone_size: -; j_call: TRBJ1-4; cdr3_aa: CASRLPGAATNEKLFF; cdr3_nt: TGTGCCAGCAGGCTACCAGGGGCTGCAACTAATGAAAAACTGTTTTTT
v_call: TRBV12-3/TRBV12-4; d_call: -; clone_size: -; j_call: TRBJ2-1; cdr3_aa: CASSFQGVNEQFF; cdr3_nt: TGTGCCAGCAGTTTCCAGGGCGTCAATGAGCAGTTCTTC
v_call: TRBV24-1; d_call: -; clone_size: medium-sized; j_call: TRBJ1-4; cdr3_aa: CATSGTSNEKLFF; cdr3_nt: TGTGCCACCTCAGGGACATCCAATGAAAAACTGTTTTTT
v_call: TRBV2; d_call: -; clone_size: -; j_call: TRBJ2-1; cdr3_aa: CASKLNEQFF; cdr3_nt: TGTGCCAGCAAACTCAATGAGCAGTTCTTC
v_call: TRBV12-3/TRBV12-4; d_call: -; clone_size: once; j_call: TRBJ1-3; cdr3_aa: CASSPPSYTIYF; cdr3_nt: TGTGCCAGCAGCCCCCCTAGCTACACCATATATTTT
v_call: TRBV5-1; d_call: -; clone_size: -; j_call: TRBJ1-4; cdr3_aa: CASSLSGEDEKLFF; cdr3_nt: TGCGCCAGCAGCTTGTCGGGGGAGGATGAAAAACTGTTTTTT
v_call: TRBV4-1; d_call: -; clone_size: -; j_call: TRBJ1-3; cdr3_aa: CASSQDSGAGNTIYF; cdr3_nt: TGCGCCAGCAGCCAAGATTCGGGGGCTGGAAACACCATATATTTT
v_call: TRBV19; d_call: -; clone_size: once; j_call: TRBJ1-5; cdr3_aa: CASRRSSVVNQPQHF; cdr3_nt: TGTGCCAGTAGGAGGAGCAGTGTTGTCAATCAGCCCCAGCATTTT
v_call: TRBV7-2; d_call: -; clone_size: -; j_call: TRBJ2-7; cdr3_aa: CASSPRIGALTYEQYF; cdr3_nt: TGTGCCAGCAGCCCCCGGATAGGGGCTCTGACCTACGAGCAGTACTTC